These T cell receptor beta chains were read from a single sample in a study of T cell responses to AZD1222 COVID-19 vaccine. Only in-frame clones appear in the TCRdb table, and some are missing; sequencing was by immunoSEQ multiplex PCR. Here the sample spans more than 100,000 clones, over 75% being singletons. The material sequenced was peripheral blood, taken 28 days after the second dose of the MenACWY control vaccine. The origin of the receptors is an adult who received the MenACWY meningococcal vaccine as a control. Both conserved end residues are part of each CDR3. The D gene is left open where the match is weak. Not all rows give a size; the values are once, few, many and, for expanded clones, a class.

-	TRBJ1-2	TRBV6-6	TRBD1	TGTGCCAGCAGTTCCGGGACAGGGTTTGGTGGCTATGGCTACACCTTC	CASSSGTGFGGYGYTF
few	TRBJ1-1	TRBV3-1/TRBV3-2	-	TGTGCCAGCAGCCCCATGAGGCAGCTTGAAGCTTTCTTT	CASSPMRQLEAFF
-	TRBJ2-7	TRBV19	-	TGTGCCAGTAGTAATCCGGGAGAGATTTTCGGCGAGCAGTACTTC	CASSNPGEIFGEQYF
-	TRBJ1-1	TRBV6-4	-	TGTGCCAGCAGTGATATTCCCGGCAGGGGCAACAGAGCTTTCTTT	CASSDIPGRGNRAFF
-	TRBJ2-2	TRBV9	-	TGTGCCAGCAGCACCGGTGGCAGGGGGGTTTCGAACACCGGGGAGCTGTTTTTT	CASSTGGRGVSNTGELFF
-	TRBJ1-4	TRBV2	TRBD1	TGTGCCAGCAGATACGACAGGGGGCGTGAAAAACTGTTTTTT	CASRYDRGREKLFF
-	TRBJ1-6	TRBV28	-	TGTGCCAGCAGCCGTTATTCACCCCTCCACTTT	CASSRYSPLHF
-	TRBJ2-5	TRBV21-1	-	TGTGCCAGCAGCAAAGGTAGGGCAGGGGAGAAAGAGACCCAGTACTTC	CASSKGRAGEKETQYF
-	TRBJ1-2	TRBV6-5	-	TGTGCCAGCAGTTTAGGACAGAGCTATGGCTACACCTTC	CASSLGQSYGYTF
-	TRBJ2-7	TRBV5-5	-	TGTGCCAGCAGTCGTGCTGGGAGGACCTACGAGCAGTACTTC	CASSRAGRTYEQYF
-	TRBJ1-1	TRBV28	-	TGTGCCAGCAGTTTGAGGTCTGAAGCTTTCTTT	CASSLRSEAFF
-	TRBJ1-2	TRBV5-5	-	TGTGCCAGCAGTCCGCAACAGGCCTATGGCTACACCTTC	CASSPQQAYGYTF
-	TRBJ2-3	TRBV7-3	-	TGTGCCAGCAGCCCTACAGGGCCTGATACGCAGTATTTT	CASSPTGPDTQYF
-	TRBJ1-5	TRBV6-6	-	TGTGCCAGCAGTTACCGCGACACCCAGCCCCAGCATTTT	CASSYRDTQPQHF
-	TRBJ2-4	TRBV6-5	TRBD2	TGTGCCAGCAGTCGACTAGCGGGAGAAAACATTCAGTACTTC	CASSRLAGENIQYF
few	TRBJ1-2	TRBV9	-	TGTGCCAGCAGCCCGCGAGGGGACTATGGCTACACCTTC	CASSPRGDYGYTF
-	TRBJ1-1	TRBV7-2	-	TGTGCCAGCAGCTTAGGGATGTTGGACACTGAAGCTTTCTTT	CASSLGMLDTEAFF
-	TRBJ2-5	TRBV7-2	-	TGTGCCAGCAGGCGTACAGGGAGGGAGACCCAGTACTTC	CASRRTGRETQYF
once	TRBJ2-7	TRBV11-3	TRBD1	TGTGCCAGCAGCCCAGGGGGTAGGGGGTACTTC	CASSPGGRGYF
-	TRBJ2-2	TRBV29-1	-	TGCAGCGTCGCCGACGGACTATTGAACACCGGGGAGCTGTTTTTT	CSVADGLLNTGELFF
few	TRBJ2-1	TRBV19	TRBD2	TGTGCCAGTAGTATAGTGCTAGCGGGCGGTGAGCAGTTCTTC	CASSIVLAGGEQFF
few	TRBJ1-2	TRBV19	-	TGTGCCAGTAGTATCGGCCGACTTGGCTACACCTTC	CASSIGRLGYTF
-	TRBJ1-1	TRBV28	-	TGTGCCAGCAGTAGGGACTCTGAAGCTTTCTTT	CASSRDSEAFF
-	TRBJ2-1	TRBV7-6	-	TGTGCCAGCAGCCAAATGGGGGACGCTGACAATGAGCAGTTCTTC	CASSQMGDADNEQFF
-	TRBJ2-5	TRBV5-1	-	TGCGCCAGCAGCTTCCCCCTGGGGGCGGGGGCCCTGACGTACCAAGAGACCCAGTACTTC	CASSFPLGAGALTYQETQYF
-	TRBJ2-1	TRBV5-8	TRBD2	TGTGCCAGCAGCTTAGGACTAGCGGTTTACAATGAGCAGTTCTTC	CASSLGLAVYNEQFF
-	TRBJ2-3	TRBV29-1	-	TGCAGCGTTGAACTCTCTGGGAGCGGTACGCAGTATTTT	CSVELSGSGTQYF
-	TRBJ1-5	TRBV6-2/TRBV6-3	-	TGTGCCAGCAGTTACGTTGGTCAGCCCCAGCATTTT	CASSYVGQPQHF
-	TRBJ2-7	TRBV3-1/TRBV3-2	-	TGTGCCAGCAGCCAGTTTTTGTTAAACGAGCAGTACTTC	CASSQFLLNEQYF
once	TRBJ1-1	TRBV9	-	TGTGCCAGCAGCGTAGTCGCGGCGAACACTGAAGCTTTCTTT	CASSVVAANTEAFF
-	TRBJ2-1	TRBV24-1	TRBD1	TGTGCCACCAGTGATCCGGGACAGACCTACAATGAGCAGTTCTTC	CATSDPGQTYNEQFF
-	TRBJ2-7	TRBV7-9	-	TGTGCCAGCAGCCCCGGGACCACGGGTGGGGAGCAGTACTTC	CASSPGTTGGEQYF
-	TRBJ1-2	TRBV15	-	TGTGCCACCAGCAGGAATCGACCAGGGAATGGCTACACCTTC	CATSRNRPGNGYTF
-	TRBJ1-1	TRBV15	TRBD1	TGTGCCACCAGCAGAGATGGGAGGGGACAGGGAGCCCCGAACACTGAAGCTTTCTTT	CATSRDGRGQGAPNTEAFF
-	TRBJ1-6	TRBV6-5	TRBD1	TGTGCCAGCATCCCAGGACAGGGGATTTCACCCCTCCACTTT	CASIPGQGISPLHF
-	TRBJ2-1	TRBV21-1	-	TGTGCCACCTTAGCGGAGCACAATGAGCAGTTCTTC	CATLAEHNEQFF
-	TRBJ1-2	TRBV6-5	-	TGTGCCAGCAGCTCCAGGGGCGCGAGGTATGGCTACACCTTC	CASSSRGARYGYTF
-	TRBJ2-2	TRBV9	-	TGTGCCAGCAGCGTTTACGGGGGCGGCACCGGGGAGCTGTTTTTT	CASSVYGGGTGELFF
once	TRBJ1-4	TRBV12-3/TRBV12-4	-	TGTGCCAGCACCCCGACCCTCTATGAAAAACTGTTTTTT	CASTPTLYEKLFF
-	TRBJ1-6	TRBV28	TRBD1	TGTGCCAGCAGAGACAGGGAGGGGTATAATTCACCCCTCCACTTT	CASRDREGYNSPLHF
-	TRBJ1-6	TRBV6-5	TRBD1	TGTGCCAGCAGTCCGGACAGGGGGATTGCTTCACCCCTCCACTTT	CASSPDRGIASPLHF
-	TRBJ2-3	TRBV11-3	TRBD1	TGTGCCAGCAGCTTAGAAAGGTTATCGGGACAGGGGAGGAGGACAGATACGCAGTATTTT	CASSLERLSGQGRRTDTQYF
-	TRBJ2-7	TRBV13	-	TGTGCCAGCAGCAGCCGGAGGAGTGGCTACGAGCAGTACTTC	CASSSRRSGYEQYF
-	TRBJ2-3	TRBV4-1	-	TGCGCCAGCAGGAAAGGGGGAGGGGGTCCCACATTCCTCACAGATACGCAGTATTTT	CASRKGGGGPTFLTDTQYF